This T cell receptor beta chain came from a study of OX40 agonist ivuxolimab in advanced cancers. Libraries were prepared by immunoSEQ multiplex PCR; TCRdb keeps only in-frame clonotypes and omits some of them. The profile shows 25,000 to 30,000 clones, less than 90% of them singletons. As to this clone: What it binds is unknown.

Cycle 7 day 1, cycle 4 day 1, and baseline were the timepoints at which blood was sampled. The length of the CDR3 is 15 residues. The germline V gene has CDR1 MDHEN and CDR2 SYDVKM. The V end lost 6 bases, the J end lost 0 bases, and 12 bases lay between the germline ends. Whole-study findings and limits: Antigen specificity of clonally expanded peripheral T cells was not established.

The chain combines TRBV28 with TRBJ2-1, with D hard to call. The sample was CD4+ or CD8+ T cells sorted from blood, taken in a trial of the OX40 agonist ivuxolimab. This TCR was recovered from an adult with an advanced solid tumor such as melanoma, head and neck, liver or kidney cancer. CDR3 sequence (DNA): TGTGCCAGCAGAGCTCCCCCCAGCTCCTACAATGAGCAGTTCTTC. Protein product: CASRAPPSSYNEQFF.